This T cell receptor (beta chain) was found in a study of cytomegalovirus exposure and HLA in healthy donors. Study-level background: Findings of an earlier analysis included roughly 120 million unique TCR beta sequences from around 180 million T cells. Study findings and constraints: It was assumed in the presence/absence analyses that sequencing depth was roughly uniform across donors. When a later analysis was performed, an Asian-associated ancestry cluster reportedly had fewer N-insertions than the approximately 690-donor mean.

The PCR contained 60 Vbeta and 13 Jbeta primers. The assay was immunoSEQ multiplex PCR, and TCRdb's table has in-frame clones only and misses some. This sample has approximately 200,000 clones; over 60% occur once, and the top ten carry around 1.8%. As regards this clone: Antigen: not known.

Sequencing used PBMCs. This TCR was recovered from a man between 18 and 35 years old in good health and CMV-seronegative.

The CDR3 spells CASNPPFQSEQYF. The CDR3 region has the DNA TGTGCCAGCAACCCCCCTTTCCAGTCCGAGCAGTACTTC. V gene TRBV2 combines with J gene TRBJ2-7; no clear D gene. CDR3 length equals 13 residues. Per germline, CDR1 SNHLY and CDR2 FYNNEI. Trimming cost V 7 bases and J 6 bases, with 16 bases left between them.